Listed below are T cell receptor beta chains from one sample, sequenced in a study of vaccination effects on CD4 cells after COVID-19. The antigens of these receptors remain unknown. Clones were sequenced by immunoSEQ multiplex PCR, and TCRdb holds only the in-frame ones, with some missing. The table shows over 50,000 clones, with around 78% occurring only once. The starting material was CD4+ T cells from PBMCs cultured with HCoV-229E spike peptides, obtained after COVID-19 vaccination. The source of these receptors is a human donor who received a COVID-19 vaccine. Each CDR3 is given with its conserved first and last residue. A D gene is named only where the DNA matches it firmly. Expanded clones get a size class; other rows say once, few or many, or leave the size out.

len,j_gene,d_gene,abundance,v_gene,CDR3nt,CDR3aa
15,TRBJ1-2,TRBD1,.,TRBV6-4,TGTGCCAGCAGTGAGGGGGGACAGAGCATCTATGGCTACACCTTC,CASSEGGQSIYGYTF
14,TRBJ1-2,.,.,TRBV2,TGTGCCAGCAGTGTGAACAGGGACAACTATGGCTACACCTTC,CASSVNRDNYGYTF
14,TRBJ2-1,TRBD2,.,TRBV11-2,TGTGCCAGCAGCCCAAGCGGGGGAAGCAATGAGCAGTTCTTC,CASSPSGGSNEQFF
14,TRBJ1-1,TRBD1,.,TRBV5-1,TGCGCCAGTAATCGAGGGGGCGAGGACACTGAAGCTTTCTTT,CASNRGGEDTEAFF
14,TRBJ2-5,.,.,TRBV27,TGTGCCAGCAGTCCCTCCCCATCCCAACAGACCCAGTACTTC,CASSPSPSQQTQYF
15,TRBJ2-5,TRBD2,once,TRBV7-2,TGTGCCAGCAGTTCCGGGACTATCAGGAAAGGGACCCAGTACTTC,CASSSGTIRKGTQYF
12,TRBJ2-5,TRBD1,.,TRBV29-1,TGCAGCGTCGACAGGGCCAGGGAGACCCAGTACTTC,CSVDRARETQYF
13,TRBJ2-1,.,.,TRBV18,TGTGCCAGCTCACCACCAGGGGCACATGAGCAGTTCTTC,CASSPPGAHEQFF
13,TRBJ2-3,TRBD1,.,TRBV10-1,TGCGCCAGCGCACAGGGGGCGACAGATACGCAGTATTTT,CASAQGATDTQYF
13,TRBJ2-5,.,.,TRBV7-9,TGTGCCAGCAGACAGGGTTCCCTGGAGACCCAGTACTTC,CASRQGSLETQYF
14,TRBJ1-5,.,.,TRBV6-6,TGTGCCAGCAGTTACTCAGGGAGCTATCAGCCCCAGCATTTT,CASSYSGSYQPQHF
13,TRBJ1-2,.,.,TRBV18,TGTGCCAGCTCCCCGAGAGGGGACTATGGCTACACCTTC,CASSPRGDYGYTF
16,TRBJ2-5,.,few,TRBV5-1,TGCGCCAGCAGCTTGGCCAATGTGGGGTCCCAAGAGACCCAGTACTTC,CASSLANVGSQETQYF
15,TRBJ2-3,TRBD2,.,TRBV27,TGTGCCAGCAAGTTCTGGCGGGGGAGCACAGATACGCAGTATTTT,CASKFWRGSTDTQYF
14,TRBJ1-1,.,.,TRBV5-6,TGTGCCAGTAAAAAAAGGGAAATGAACACTGAAGCTTTCTTT,CASKKREMNTEAFF
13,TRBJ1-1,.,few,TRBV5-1,TGCGCCAGCAGCTCGGGACAGAACACTGAAGCTTTCTTT,CASSSGQNTEAFF
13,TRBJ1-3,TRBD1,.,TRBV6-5,TGTGCCAGCGACAGGGTCTCTGGAAACACCATATATTTT,CASDRVSGNTIYF
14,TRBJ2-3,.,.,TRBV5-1,TGCGCCAGCAGCTTGCTTTCGCCCCCAGATACGCAGTATTTT,CASSLLSPPDTQYF
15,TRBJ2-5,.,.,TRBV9,TGTGCCAGCAGCCGAGAACAGGGATCCGGGGTAGCCCAGTACTTC,CASSREQGSGVAQYF
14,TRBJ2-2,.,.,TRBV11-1,TGTGCCAGCAGCTCCAGGGTGCGGACCGGGGAGCTGTTTTTT,CASSSRVRTGELFF
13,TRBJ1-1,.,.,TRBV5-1,TGCGCCAGCAGCTTGACCAGGAACACTGAAGCTTTCTTT,CASSLTRNTEAFF
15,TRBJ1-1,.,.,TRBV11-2,TGTGCCAGCAGCTTAGAACCCGGGGGGAACACTGAAGCTTTCTTT,CASSLEPGGNTEAFF
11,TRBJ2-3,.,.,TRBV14,TGTGCCAGCAGCCAAGGGGATACGCAGTATTTT,CASSQGDTQYF
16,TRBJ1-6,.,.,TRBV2,TGTGCCAGCAGCCAACCCCGGGACGAAGGGTATTCACCCCTCCACTTT,CASSQPRDEGYSPLHF
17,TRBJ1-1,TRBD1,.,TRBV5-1,TGCGCCAGCAGCTTGCAAACCGGGACAGGGGGGAACACTGAAGCTTTCTTT,CASSLQTGTGGNTEAFF
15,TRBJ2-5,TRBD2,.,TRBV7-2,TGTGCCAGCAGCTTTAGCGGGGGGGTCGGGGAGACCCAGTACTTC,CASSFSGGVGETQYF
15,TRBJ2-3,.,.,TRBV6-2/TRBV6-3,TGTGCCAGCAGTTACCAAGCGGCGGGCACAGATACGCAGTATTTT,CASSYQAAGTDTQYF
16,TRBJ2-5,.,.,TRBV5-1,TGCGCCAGCAGCTTAGAACTAGGGGAGTACCAAGAGACCCAGTACTTC,CASSLELGEYQETQYF
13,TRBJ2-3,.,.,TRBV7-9,TGTGCCAGAGGAGACAGGCGCACAGATACGCAGTATTTT,CARGDRRTDTQYF
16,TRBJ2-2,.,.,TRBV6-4,TGTGCCAGCACCAAGACAGCTCCCGCGAACACCGGGGAGCTGTTTTTT,CASTKTAPANTGELFF